The clone carrying this T cell receptor beta chain was detected a few times. Its antigen is unidentified. Everyone who donated was a healthy bone marrow donor. Primers for the PCR totalled 60 Vbeta and 13 Jbeta. Assay used: immunoSEQ multiplex PCR; TCRdb lists only in-frame clones, some missing. The table shows more than 140,000 clones, with roughly four fifths occurring only once. The CDR3 is made up of 14 amino acids. CDR1 is SQVTM, CDR2 ANQGSEA, per germline. V was clipped by 0 bases and J by 8 bases, with 17 bases between them. The data stem from a study of cytomegalovirus exposure and HLA in healthy donors. Overall study findings and caveats: Cytomegalovirus status was reportedly diagnosed by the classifier with high sensitivity and specificity. Per a prior analysis, the majority of TCR beta V segments were productive roughly 90% or roughly 30% of the time.

The TCR originated in a man in his late teens or twenties in good health and CMV-seropositive. Sequenced sample: PBMCs. The chain employs TRBV29-1 and TRBJ2-7, with TRBD1 as a possible D gene (6 bases). CDR3: CSVEDPNWGQKQYF. The CDR3 DNA reads as TGCAGCGTTGAAGATCCTAACTGGGGGCAGAAGCAGTACTTC.